A selection of T cell receptor beta chains follows, all from one sample in a study of blood T cell repertoires in COVID-19. TCRdb keeps only in-frame clones here, not all; method: immunoSEQ multiplex PCR. The repertoire holds about 170,000 clones, with around 82% as singletons. The sample consisted of peripheral blood. Source of these receptors: a human donor with acute or convalescent COVID-19. The donor label of this sample is uncertain. Each CDR3 is given with its conserved first and last residue. The order of the fields is V gene, clone size, D gene, J gene, CDR3 protein, CDR3 DNA. D genes are given only for firm matches. Some rows mark clone size as missing; the rest say once, few, many or name a class of expanded clone.

TRBV30	NA	TRBD1	TRBJ1-2	CAWSRDSGYGYTF	TGTGCCTGGAGTCGGGACAGCGGCTATGGCTACACCTTC
TRBV6-5	NA	TRBD1	TRBJ1-1	CARDRVTHTEAFF	TGTGCCAGGGACAGGGTAACCCACACTGAAGCTTTCTTT
TRBV4-2	NA	TRBD2	TRBJ2-7	CASSQDIETSGGMGRQYF	TGTGCCAGCAGCCAAGATATAGAGACTAGCGGGGGCATGGGGCGGCAGTACTTC
TRBV2	NA	NA	TRBJ1-4	CASSERAANSNEKLFF	TGTGCCAGCAGTGAAAGAGCCGCCAACTCTAATGAAAAACTGTTTTTT
TRBV19	NA	NA	TRBJ2-6	CASSTANPVVLTF	TGTGCCAGTAGTACCGCCAACCCGGTAGTCCTGACTTTC
TRBV28	NA	TRBD1	TRBJ1-1	CASSTGQERSPEAFF	TGTGCCAGCAGCACGGGACAGGAAAGATCCCCTGAAGCTTTCTTT
TRBV27	NA	NA	TRBJ1-2	CASSSLEGPYLDYGYTF	TGTGCCAGCAGTTCTTTGGAGGGGCCCTACCTGGACTATGGCTACACCTTC
TRBV30	NA	NA	TRBJ2-3	CAWSVEGGIATDTQYF	TGTGCCTGGAGTGTGGAAGGAGGGATCGCCACAGATACGCAGTATTTT
TRBV12-5	NA	TRBD2	TRBJ2-1	CASGLSGGADEQFF	TGTGCTAGTGGTTTGAGCGGGGGGGCCGATGAGCAGTTCTTC
TRBV2	once	NA	TRBJ2-2	CASSRGREHGELFF	TGTGCCAGCAGTAGGGGCAGGGAACACGGGGAGCTGTTTTTT
TRBV10-3	NA	NA	TRBJ2-7	CAISDSADPYEQYF	TGTGCCATCAGTGATTCAGCGGATCCCTACGAGCAGTACTTC
TRBV2	NA	NA	TRBJ1-1	CASSPFEGNTEAFF	TGTGCCAGCAGTCCCTTTGAGGGGAACACTGAAGCTTTCTTT
TRBV30	NA	TRBD1	TRBJ1-3	CAWSSGNRGKFGNTIYF	TGTGCCTGGAGCTCGGGGAACAGGGGAAAGTTTGGAAACACCATATATTTT
TRBV5-1	NA	TRBD1	TRBJ2-3	CASSLGQGYDTQYF	TGCGCCAGCAGCTTGGGACAGGGGTACGATACGCAGTATTTT
TRBV2	NA	NA	TRBJ2-3	CASSTRYTDTQYF	TGTGCCAGCAGCACAAGATACACAGATACGCAGTATTTT
TRBV5-8	few	NA	TRBJ1-6	CASSLAVTGLWSLHF	TGTGCCAGCAGCTTGGCCGTGACAGGCCTTTGGTCCCTCCACTTT
TRBV27	NA	TRBD2	TRBJ2-1	CASSTSLREFWNEQFF	TGTGCCAGCAGCACCTCTTTGCGGGAGTTTTGGAATGAGCAGTTCTTC
TRBV20-1	NA	NA	TRBJ2-1	CSARFVDEQFF	TGCAGTGCTAGGTTCGTTGATGAGCAGTTCTTC
TRBV2	NA	NA	TRBJ2-3	CASSRGATDTQYF	TGTGCCAGCAGTAGGGGCGCAACAGATACGCAGTATTTT
TRBV6-1	NA	TRBD1	TRBJ1-2	CASSESPEGARGYTF	TGTGCCAGCAGTGAATCCCCGGAGGGGGCTCGGGGCTACACCTTC
TRBV6-6	NA	TRBD1	TRBJ1-4	CASSFSGTANEKLFF	TGTGCCAGCAGTTTTTCCGGGACAGCGAATGAAAAACTGTTTTTT
TRBV5-1	NA	NA	TRBJ1-1	CASSLEGDRVKAFF	TGCGCCAGCAGCTTGGAGGGGGACCGCGTTAAAGCTTTCTTT
TRBV28	NA	NA	TRBJ1-2	CASTLDRNYGYTF	TGTGCCAGCACCCTAGACAGAAACTATGGCTACACCTTC
TRBV7-3	NA	TRBD1	TRBJ1-2	CASSPDQGAGYTF	TGTGCCAGCAGCCCCGACCAGGGGGCTGGCTACACCTTC
TRBV6-5	once	NA	TRBJ1-6	CASTGVTQGASPLHF	TGTGCCAGCACTGGGGTCACCCAGGGTGCTTCACCCCTCCACTTT
TRBV2	NA	NA	TRBJ2-7	CASSEEATYEQYF	TGTGCCAGCAGTGAGGAGGCGACCTACGAGCAGTACTTC
TRBV3-1/TRBV3-2	NA	NA	TRBJ1-2	CASSQEGAGAGGYTF	TGTGCCAGCAGCCAAGAAGGAGCGGGGGCGGGTGGCTACACCTTC
TRBV3-1/TRBV3-2	NA	NA	TRBJ2-5	CASSQGTHIGTQYF	TGTGCCAGCAGCCAAGGGACTCACATAGGGACCCAGTACTTC
TRBV27	NA	NA	TRBJ2-7	CASSYQGGGLYEQYF	TGTGCCAGCAGTTACCAGGGGGGAGGTCTCTACGAGCAGTACTTC
TRBV19	few	NA	TRBJ2-1	CASALWERDEQFF	TGTGCCAGTGCCCTTTGGGAGAGGGATGAGCAGTTCTTC
TRBV7-8	NA	TRBD1	TRBJ2-6	CASSLRQGDPSGANVLTF	TGTGCCAGCAGCTTAAGACAGGGAGACCCTTCTGGGGCCAACGTCCTGACTTTC
TRBV9	NA	TRBD1	TRBJ1-5	CASSVGQGYNQPQHF	TGTGCCAGCAGCGTTGGACAGGGCTACAATCAGCCCCAGCATTTT
TRBV6-6	NA	TRBD2	TRBJ2-7	CASSYGGVIPSEQYF	TGTGCCAGCAGTTACGGGGGGGTGATTCCGAGCGAGCAGTACTTC
TRBV9	NA	TRBD1	TRBJ2-3	CASSVTGGQTDTQYF	TGTGCCAGCAGCGTGACAGGGGGACAGACAGATACGCAGTATTTT
TRBV18	once	TRBD1	TRBJ2-3	CASSPSGGTGGTDTQYF	TGTGCCAGCTCACCCTCCGGAGGGACAGGGGGCACAGATACGCAGTATTTT
TRBV4-2	NA	NA	TRBJ2-7	CASSPAAGSYEQYF	TGTGCCAGCAGCCCTGCGGCAGGGTCCTACGAGCAGTACTTC
TRBV30	NA	TRBD1	TRBJ2-3	CAWDRGGTDTQYF	TGTGCCTGGGACAGGGGTGGCACAGATACGCAGTATTTT
TRBV7-2	NA	NA	TRBJ2-2	CASSLVGGVGSGELFF	TGTGCCAGCAGCTTAGTCGGCGGGGTAGGGTCCGGGGAGCTGTTTTTT
TRBV6-5	NA	NA	TRBJ1-4	CAGRETTNEKLFF	TGTGCCGGACGGGAAACAACTAATGAAAAACTGTTTTTT
TRBV18	once	NA	TRBJ2-7	CASSPGGEQYF	TGTGCCAGCTCACCAGGCGGAGAGCAGTACTTC
TRBV5-4	NA	NA	TRBJ2-1	CASSLEPTNYNEQFF	TGTGCCAGCAGCTTAGAACCTACCAACTACAATGAGCAGTTCTTC
TRBV4-1	NA	NA	TRBJ2-5	CASSLRGTQYF	TGCGCCAGCAGCCTTCGAGGGACCCAGTACTTC
TRBV6-1	once	NA	TRBJ1-2	CASSDTVWHGYTF	TGTGCCAGCAGTGATACAGTATGGCATGGCTACACCTTC